The 6 T cell receptor beta chains below come from one sample, sequenced in a study of beta chain features in type 1 diabetes. Overall study results and limits: Significant though moderate, a shortening of TCRB CDR3s appeared in all four CD4+ subsets of Type 1 diabetes patients.

Which antigens these TCRs recognize remains unknown. Every isolated RNA sample was fully reverse transcribed, so sequencing captured expressed TCRB transcripts. Clones were read by immunoSEQ multiplex PCR, and TCRdb kept only the in-frame ones, dropping some. The sample carries 600,000 to 700,000 clones, roughly an eighth recorded once. The sequencing sample was made of naive CD4+ T cells from blood. The receptors were gathered from a man between 18 and 35 years old with type 1 diabetes.

This clone appeared a few times. The V gene is TRBV11-3, the J gene TRBJ2-7; D remains unclear. The ends were cut back, 1 base at V and 5 bases at J, with 15 bases in the middle. The CDR3 totals 15 residues. The germline V gene encodes CDR1 SGHNT and CDR2 YENEEA. CDR3 region: CASSLGQWGGDEQYF. CDR3 bases: TGTGCCAGCAGCTTAGGCCAGTGGGGTGGCGACGAGCAGTACTTC. Combining the CDR3 with reference TRBV11-3 and TRBJ2-7 gives the whole variable domain EAGVVQSPRYKIIEKKQPVAFWCNPISGHNTLYWYLQNLGQGPELLIRYENEEAVDDSQLPKDRFSAERLKGVDSTLKIQPAELGDSAVYLCASSLGQWGGDEQYFGPGTRLTVT.

This clone has more than one count but fewer than ten. This rearrangement joins TRBV27 to TRBJ2-1, with 7 bases that match TRBD1. CDR3 length equals 18 residues. V gave up 4 bases and J gave up 1 base; unmatched junction bases: 13. CDR1 is MNHEY, CDR2 SMNVEV, per germline (reference sequence). The CDR3 DNA reads as TGTGCCAGCAGTTCCCCTACCCGGACAGGTAGATCCTACAATGAGCAGTTCTTC. Translation gives CASSSPTRTGRSYNEQFF.

The chain is built from TRBV28 and TRBJ1-5; weak D call: TRBD1 (6 bases). CDR1 is MDHEN, CDR2 SYDVKM, per germline. V gave up 4 bases and J gave up 2 bases, with 21 bases separating them. The CDR3 covers 18 residues. The CDR3 DNA reads TGTGCCAGCAGTTCTCTTGGGTCAGGGGTGATGGGCAATCAGCCCCAGCATTTT. It translates to CASSSLGSGVMGNQPQHF.

The rearrangement uses TRBV19 and TRBJ2-7; D unclear. CDR1 and CDR2 (germline): LNHDA, SQIVND (reference sequence). V was clipped by 6 bases and J by 3 bases, with 12 bases between them. The CDR3 length is 13 residues. In DNA, the CDR3 is TGTGCCAGTAGCCGCGCCGACTTCTACGAGCAGTACTTC. This translates into CASSRADFYEQYF.

The J gene is TRBJ2-7, the V gene TRBV6-5; D call uncertain. CDR1 is MNHEY, CDR2 SVGAGI, per germline. V lost 4 bases and J 2 bases, leaving 12 bases between the germline ends. CDR3 size: 14 residues. The CDR3 DNA is TGTGCCAGCAGTTCGAACTTCAGGACCTACGAGCAGTACTTC. Its protein is CASSSNFRTYEQYF.

The chain joins TRBV28 to TRBJ2-7; possibly TRBD1 for D (5 bases). This CDR3 contains 16 residues. Trimming took off 3 bases at V and 7 bases at J, with 22 bases between the two ends. Germline V gives CDR1 MDHEN, CDR2 SYDVKM. CDR3 sequence (DNA): TGTGCCAGCAGTTTCCACACAGGTCTCTCTTCGAGGGAGCAGTACTTC. Translated: CASSFHTGLSSREQYF.